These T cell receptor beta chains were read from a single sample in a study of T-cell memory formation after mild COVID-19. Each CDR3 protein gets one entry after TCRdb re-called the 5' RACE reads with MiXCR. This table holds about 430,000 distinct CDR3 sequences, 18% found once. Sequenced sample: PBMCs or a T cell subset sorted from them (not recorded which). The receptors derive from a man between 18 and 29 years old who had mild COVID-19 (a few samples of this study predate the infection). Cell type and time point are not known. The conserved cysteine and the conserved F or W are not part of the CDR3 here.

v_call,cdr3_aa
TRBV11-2,ASSFTGGPGDTQY
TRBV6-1,ASSRQEVASGNTIY
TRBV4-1,ASSQRGPVVTEAF
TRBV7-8,ASSPGLAGGQDTQY
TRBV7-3,ASSHGHGTGHTGELF
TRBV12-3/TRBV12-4,ASSLVHGNEQF
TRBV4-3,ASSQDLAGPTGELF
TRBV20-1,SAGETGRQETQY
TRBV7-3,ASSLLTGHTGELF
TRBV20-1,SAPRWGEITRTQY
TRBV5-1,ASSLERGLADNEQF